This T cell receptor (beta chain) was found in a study of T cell responses to AZD1222 COVID-19 vaccine. The wider study: Second-dose schedules of about 4 or about 12 weeks were combined.

Notes on the study in general: Across the whole spike, CD4 TCRs peaked at regions 160-218 and 743-854. Spike-specific TCR breadth and depth were elevated following two AZD1222 doses. Donors skewed white British and female; clonal diversity was possibly underestimated.

Concerning this clone itself: The antigen remains undetermined.

CDR1 SSHAT and CDR2 FNYEAQ come from the germline V gene (reference sequence). V was clipped by 5 bases and J by 5 bases, with 18 bases between them. This CDR3 has 15 residues. The protocol was immunoSEQ multiplex PCR, while the TCRdb copy is restricted to in-frame clones and leaves out a portion. This table has approximately 110,000 clones, roughly 90% appearing once. This chain links TRBV7-7 with TRBJ2-5, with TRBD2 as a possible D gene (5 bases). This receptor was obtained from an adult in good health. The input for sequencing was peripheral blood, taken on day 0 of AZD1222 vaccination. The CDR3 sequence is CASSVSTGFGETQYF. For the CDR3, the DNA is TGTGCCAGCAGCGTCTCGACGGGGTTTGGGGAGACCCAGTACTTC.